Listed below are T cell receptor beta chains from one sample, sequenced in a study of blood T cell repertoires in COVID-19. TCRdb's table, derived via immunoSEQ multiplex PCR, lists solely in-frame clones and lacks some. The sample carries about 190,000 clones, approximately 91% recorded once. What was sequenced was peripheral blood. These receptors were collected from a woman between 40 and 55 years old who had recovered from COVID-19. CDR3s include the opening cysteine and the closing phenylalanine or tryptophan. The D gene is left open where the match is weak.

D gene	V gene	J gene	CDR3 DNA	CDR3 protein
TRBD1	TRBV18	TRBJ2-1	TGTGCCAGCTCACCCGGGACAGGGGCCTACAATGAGCAGTTCTTC	CASSPGTGAYNEQFF
TRBD1	TRBV19	TRBJ1-2	TGTGCCAGTAGTCTCCGGGACAGGGTCGGCTACACCTTC	CASSLRDRVGYTF
-	TRBV7-9	TRBJ2-7	TGTGCCAGCAGCTTAGCGTCGGCGTCAGGTAAACCCTACGAGCAGTACTTC	CASSLASASGKPYEQYF
TRBD2	TRBV11-2	TRBJ2-1	TGTGCCAGCAGCCTGGGACTAGCGGGAGGTGTTTACAATGAGCAGTTCTTC	CASSLGLAGGVYNEQFF
TRBD1	TRBV7-2	TRBJ2-6	TGTGCCAGCAGGGGACAGCACTTTGGGGCCAACGTCCTGACTTTC	CASRGQHFGANVLTF
-	TRBV27	TRBJ1-4	TGTGCCACTTCATTAGGAGGGGTAACTAATGAAAAACTGTTTTTT	CATSLGGVTNEKLFF
TRBD2	TRBV5-1	TRBJ2-7	TGCGCCAGCAGCTTTACCGGGGGGAGCGAGCAGTACTTC	CASSFTGGSEQYF
-	TRBV7-2	TRBJ1-5	TGTGCCAGCAGCTTAGTGGGGCAGCCCAATCAGCCCCAGCATTTT	CASSLVGQPNQPQHF
TRBD1	TRBV27	TRBJ2-1	TGTGCCAGCAGTTCACGGACAGGCTCCTACAATGAGCAGTTCTTC	CASSSRTGSYNEQFF
-	TRBV27	TRBJ2-6	TGTGCCAGCCGGGGTAGATCCGGCTCTGGGGCCAACGTCCTGACTTTC	CASRGRSGSGANVLTF
-	TRBV6-5	TRBJ1-1	TGTGCCAGCCCATCAAGAACAGGGCGGGACACTGAAGCTTTCTTT	CASPSRTGRDTEAFF